The 13 T cell receptor beta chains below all came from one sample that was sequenced in a study of blood T cell repertoires in COVID-19. The repertoire was sequenced with immunoSEQ multiplex PCR; TCRdb's copy has only in-frame clones and lacks some. The repertoire holds about 110,000 clones, with 85% to 90% as singletons. The sequenced sample consisted of peripheral blood. The receptors here all came from a woman in her forties or fifties with acute or convalescent COVID-19.

The V call is TRBV4-3, the J call TRBJ2-2; D is perhaps TRBD2 (6 bases). The CDR3 length is 16 residues. V was clipped by 0 bases and J by 4 bases, with 12 bases between them. CDR1 is LGHNA and CDR2 is YSLEER in the germline V gene. The CDR3 DNA reads as TGCGCCAGCAGCCAAGATCTTGGAGGGCGCACCGGGGAGCTGTTTTTT. Translation gives CASSQDLGGRTGELFF.

The chain couples TRBV6-2 or TRBV6-3 to TRBJ2-3, with D possibly being TRBD2 (5 bases). The CDR3 totals 15 residues. V dropped 4 bases and J dropped 4 bases, with 15 bases sitting between them. Germline CDR1 reads MNHEY; CDR2 reads SVGEGT. The CDR3 nucleotides read TGTGCCAGCAGTTCCCCCGCCAGGAGGCCAGATACGCAGTATTTT. Translated: CASSSPARRPDTQYF.

This chain connects TRBV28 to TRBJ2-7, with D maybe TRBD2 (7 bases). V shed 8 bases and J shed 0 bases, with 20 bases lying between them. Germline V gene data show CDR1 as MDHEN and CDR2 as SYDVKM. The CDR3 sequence is 16 residues long. Here the CDR3 DNA reads TGTGCCAGCGGGGGGGTGGGGGCGGCGAGCTCCTACGAGCAGTACTTC. It translates to CASGGVGAASSYEQYF.

The V gene is TRBV6-1, the J gene TRBJ2-7; weak D call: TRBD2 (6 bases). Germline CDR1 MNHNS, CDR2 SASEGT. Trimming took 0 bases from V and 4 from J, leaving 13 bases between them. The CDR3 covers 15 residues. CDR3 sequence: CASSEARAGGYEQYF. CDR3 coding DNA: TGTGCCAGCAGTGAAGCAAGGGCTGGAGGGTACGAGCAGTACTTC.

This chain joins TRBV9 and TRBJ2-1; D not resolved. There are 12 residues in the CDR3. Trimming shortened V by 2 bases and J by 4 bases, and 4 bases separated the two germline ends. The germline gives CDR1 SGDLS, CDR2 YYNGEE. CDR3 region: CASSVRYNEQFF. CDR3 coding DNA: TGTGCCAGCAGCGTGAGGTACAATGAGCAGTTCTTC.

The genes are TRBV28 and TRBJ1-4; TRBD1 matches at 8 bases. V trimming: 5 bases; J trimming: 8 bases; junction bases outside the gene matches: 10. Germline V gene sequence: CDR1 MDHEN, CDR2 SYDVKM. The CDR3 extends over 15 amino acids. The CDR3 protein is CASSASGQGNEKLFF. The CDR3 DNA follows: TGTGCCAGCAGTGCTTCCGGACAGGGAAACGAAAAACTGTTTTTT.

This chain links TRBV24-1 with TRBJ2-2; TRBD1 matches 8 bases. The V and J ends lost 3 bases and 9 bases, in that order; junction bases with no gene match: 11. CDR1 is KGHDR and CDR2 is SFDVKD in the germline V gene. CDR3 size: 16 residues. CDR3 loop: CATSDDQGQGGRELFF. The CDR3 coding sequence is TGTGCCACCAGTGATGATCAAGGACAGGGTGGACGGGAGCTGTTTTTT.

The V and J genes are TRBV18 and TRBJ1-1; 7 nucleotides agree with TRBD1. V shed 4 bases and J 5 bases; nucleotides not matched to a gene: 7. The germline V gene encodes CDR1 KGHSH and CDR2 LQKENI. CDR3 length: 14 residues. For the CDR3, the DNA is TGTGCCAGCTCACAACAGGGGAGTGGGACTGAAGCTTTCTTT. Translated: CASSQQGSGTEAFF.

This chain connects TRBV4-1 to TRBJ1-1, with D possibly matching TRBD1 (5 bases). Per germline, CDR1 MGHRA and CDR2 YSYEKL. The CDR3 loop spans 15 amino acids. The V end lost 0 bases, the J end lost 5 bases, and 13 bases lay between the germline ends. In DNA, the CDR3 is TGCGCCAGCAGCCAAGACTCGGGGGGTTGGACTGAAGCTTTCTTT. Residues: CASSQDSGGWTEAFF.

This clone has just a few counts. This chain uses TRBV11-2 with TRBJ2-5; D is possibly TRBD2 (6 bases). V dropped 5 bases and J dropped 1 base, with 26 bases sitting between them. The CDR3 runs 19 residues. Germline CDR1 SGHAT, CDR2 FQNNGV. CDR3 in DNA: TGTGCCAGCAGCCCCAGGCCTTTTGGGGGAGGAGGGGTCCAAGAGACCCAGTACTTC. Translated: CASSPRPFGGGGVQETQYF.

The V gene is TRBV30, the J gene TRBJ1-1; a possible D gene is TRBD1 (6 bases). V was shortened by 4 bases and J by 1 base, with 10 bases between the two germline ends. The CDR3 has 13 residues. CDR1 is GTSNPN, CDR2 SVGIG, per germline (reference sequence). The CDR3: CAWKGGQNTEAFF. CDR3 nucleotides: TGTGCCTGGAAGGGGGGGCAGAACACTGAAGCTTTCTTT. Full variable domain (outside the CDR3, taken from reference TRBV30 and TRBJ1-1): SQTIHQWPATLVQPVGSPLSLECTVEGTSNPNLYWYRQAAGRGLQLLFYSVGIGQISSEVPQNLSASRPQDRQFILSSKKLLLSDSGFYLCAWKGGQNTEAFFGQGTRLTVV.

The V gene is TRBV18, the J gene TRBJ1-5; D not resolved. V was clipped by 2 bases and J by 0 bases, with 8 bases between them. CDR1 is KGHSH and CDR2 is LQKENI in the germline V gene. The CDR3 is made up of 15 amino acids. CDR3 DNA: TGTGCCAGCTCACCAACATCAGATAGCAATCAGCCCCAGCATTTT. Translation: CASSPTSDSNQPQHF.

The J gene is TRBJ1-2, the V gene TRBV5-3; no reliable D call. TRBV5-3 belongs to the ORF category, with a function that is uncertain. Trimming pared 0 bases from V and 4 bases from J, leaving 16 bases between. The CDR3 spans 16 residues. The CDR3 reads CARSLEREGSFYGYTF. The CDR3 DNA sequence: TGTGCCAGAAGCTTGGAACGCGAGGGCAGCTTCTATGGCTACACCTTC.